These T cell receptor beta chains were read from a single sample in a study of cytomegalovirus exposure and HLA in healthy donors. Clones were read by immunoSEQ multiplex PCR, and TCRdb kept only the in-frame ones, dropping some. The sample shows about 160,000 clones, 71% of them seen only once. Sequencing was done on a sample of PBMCs. The receptors were sampled from a woman in her twenties or thirties in good health and CMV-seronegative. CDR3s include the opening cysteine and the closing phenylalanine or tryptophan. A D gene is named only where the DNA matches it firmly. Not all rows give a size; the values are once, few, many and, for expanded clones, a class.

V gene	clone size	J gene	D gene	CDR3 DNA	CDR3 protein
TRBV7-6	once	TRBJ1-2	TRBD1	TGTGCCAGCAGCCATCCCCCGGGACAGGACCTCTCTGGCTACACCTTC	CASSHPPGQDLSGYTF
TRBV29-1	.	TRBJ2-7	TRBD2	TGCAGCGTTAATAGGCTAGCGGGTCCCTCCTACGAGCAGTACTTC	CSVNRLAGPSYEQYF
TRBV27	.	TRBJ1-6	.	TGTGCCAGCTCCTGGGGGGGGGCGAACAATTCACCCCTCCACTTT	CASSWGGANNSPLHF
TRBV19	.	TRBJ1-5	.	TGTGCCAGTACCACGACAGCAAATAGCAATCAGCCCCAGCATTTT	CASTTTANSNQPQHF
TRBV7-6	.	TRBJ2-7	.	TGTGCCAGCAGCTTAACCGATTTGAGAGAGCAGTACTTC	CASSLTDLREQYF
TRBV15	.	TRBJ2-5	.	TGTGCCACCAGCAGGAACCTGAGGGAGACCCAGTACTTC	CATSRNLRETQYF
TRBV5-6	.	TRBJ1-4	TRBD1	TGTGCCAGCAGCCCTGGGACAGGGGGTGAAAAACTGTTTTTT	CASSPGTGGEKLFF
TRBV6-5	.	TRBJ2-1	TRBD2	TGTGCCAGCAGCCAGGGACTAGCCTACAATGAGCAGTTCTTC	CASSQGLAYNEQFF
TRBV7-3	.	TRBJ2-7	.	TGTGCCAGCAGCTTAACTAGCGGACCCTACGAGCAGTACTTC	CASSLTSGPYEQYF
TRBV7-2	few	TRBJ2-3	.	TGTGCCAGCAGCTTATCTCGGGGGACAGATACGCAGTATTTT	CASSLSRGTDTQYF
TRBV4-2	.	TRBJ2-7	TRBD2	TGTGCCAGCAGCCAAGAAAGCCTAGCGGCGACCTACGAGCAGTACTTC	CASSQESLAATYEQYF
TRBV28	.	TRBJ2-1	TRBD2	TGTGCCAGCAGTGCTAGCGGGAGCACCTACAATGAGCAGTTCTTC	CASSASGSTYNEQFF
TRBV9	.	TRBJ2-2	.	TGTGCCAGCAGCCTAACAGACGGGGAGCTGTTTTTT	CASSLTDGELFF
TRBV18	.	TRBJ2-2	.	TGTGCCAGCTCACCTTTGGAGAGCACCGGGGAGCTGTTTTTT	CASSPLESTGELFF
TRBV5-1	.	TRBJ2-7	.	TGCGCCAGCAGCCCTCCGAGGGAAGGCTACGAGCAGTACTTC	CASSPPREGYEQYF
TRBV27	.	TRBJ2-7	.	TGTGCCAGCAGTTTTGCAAGGACTTACGAGCAGTACTTC	CASSFARTYEQYF
TRBV9	.	TRBJ1-2	TRBD1	TGTGCCAGCACCTTCGGGCAGGGGGCGGGTGGCTACACCTTC	CASTFGQGAGGYTF
TRBV9	once	TRBJ2-7	.	TGTGCCAGCAGCCCAGGGATTCCGTACGAGCAGTACTTC	CASSPGIPYEQYF
TRBV7-9	.	TRBJ2-1	TRBD1	TGTGCCTACGACAGGGGCCTTTACAATGAGCAGTTCTTC	CAYDRGLYNEQFF
TRBV7-2	.	TRBJ2-1	.	TGTGCCAGCAGCTTAGCGCGAGGGATTGCTGACGATGAGCAGTTCTTC	CASSLARGIADDEQFF